These T cell receptor beta chains were read from a single sample in a study of cytomegalovirus exposure and HLA in healthy donors. Clones were sequenced by immunoSEQ multiplex PCR, and TCRdb holds only the in-frame ones, with some missing. The sample records under 150,000 clones, roughly 10% being singletons. Sequenced input: PBMCs. The receptors originated from a male donor in good health and CMV-seronegative. CDR3s include the opening cysteine and the closing phenylalanine or tryptophan. The D gene is left open where the match is weak. Not all rows give a size; the values are once, few, many and, for expanded clones, a class.

D | J | V | size | DNA | CDR3
TRBD1 | TRBJ1-2 | TRBV6-5 | few | TGTGCCAGCAGTTTCTGGCAGGGGGCCTCGAGTGGCTACACCTTC | CASSFWQGASSGYTF
NA | TRBJ1-2 | TRBV6-5 | NA | TGTGCCAGCAGTTACTCGGGGCTAACTAACTATGGCTACACCTTC | CASSYSGLTNYGYTF
TRBD1 | TRBJ1-1 | TRBV7-6 | few | TGTGCCAGCAGCTTAACAGGGGGTACGGCTGAAGCTTTCTTT | CASSLTGGTAEAFF
NA | TRBJ2-5 | TRBV9 | few | TGTGCCAGCAGCACCAGCGGGTACCAAGAGACCCAGTACTTC | CASSTSGYQETQYF
NA | TRBJ1-2 | TRBV6-5 | NA | TGTGCCAGCAGTTACGAACAGGCTCCTTATGGCTACACCTTC | CASSYEQAPYGYTF
TRBD2 | TRBJ2-1 | TRBV5-4 | once | TGTGCCAGCTTCCCCACCGGGAGGGAGAGCTCCTACAATGAGCAGTTCTTC | CASFPTGRESSYNEQFF
NA | TRBJ1-1 | TRBV7-8 | NA | TGTGCCAGCAGCTTAGCGTCCCCCAGAGGGGGCACTGAAGCTTTCTTT | CASSLASPRGGTEAFF
NA | TRBJ2-1 | TRBV4-2 | few | TGTGCCAGCAGCCAAGAGTGGGCCAGGGGCGATGAGCAGTTCTTC | CASSQEWARGDEQFF
NA | TRBJ1-5 | TRBV6-5 | few | TGTGCCAGCAGGTTTGGGGGGGCGGAAAATCAGCCCCAGCATTTT | CASRFGGAENQPQHF
NA | TRBJ2-3 | TRBV18 | NA | TGTGCCAGCTCACCAAATGCGGTAGGAGGCACAGATACGCAGTATTTT | CASSPNAVGGTDTQYF
TRBD1 | TRBJ1-1 | TRBV4-3 | NA | TGCGCCAGCAGCCAAGAGGTAGCACAGGGGGTACTAAAGAGTGAAGCTTTCTTT | CASSQEVAQGVLKSEAFF
NA | TRBJ1-2 | TRBV29-1 | NA | TGCAGCGTTGAAGGATCAGGGGATCGAAACTATGGCTACACCTTC | CSVEGSGDRNYGYTF
NA | TRBJ1-4 | TRBV7-3 | NA | TGTGCCAGCAGCCTCTATAGCGGTGCTAATGAAAAACTGTTTTTT | CASSLYSGANEKLFF
NA | TRBJ2-7 | TRBV28 | NA | TGTGCCAGCAGCCCCCGGACACCACCGTCCTACGAGCAGTACTTC | CASSPRTPPSYEQYF
TRBD1 | TRBJ2-4 | TRBV6-5 | NA | TGTGCCAGCAGTCGCCGGGACAGAGACATTCAGTACTTC | CASSRRDRDIQYF
TRBD1 | TRBJ1-6 | TRBV30 | few | TGTGCCTGGAGTTCGGACAGGCGGGATTATAATTCACCCCTCCACTTT | CAWSSDRRDYNSPLHF
NA | TRBJ1-1 | TRBV6-5 | NA | TGTGCCAGCAGTTTAGCCTCTGCCAGCGCTGAAGCTTTCTTT | CASSLASASAEAFF
TRBD1 | TRBJ2-7 | TRBV7-2 | few | TGTGCCAGCAGCCCTAGCCCTAGACAGGGCTACGAGCAGTACTTC | CASSPSPRQGYEQYF
TRBD1 | TRBJ2-2 | TRBV7-9 | NA | TGTGCCAGCAGCCCACAGGGGCCCAACACCGGGGAGCTGTTTTTT | CASSPQGPNTGELFF
TRBD2 | TRBJ2-3 | TRBV7-6 | NA | TGTGCCAGCAGCTTAGACATAGCGGGGGGGCCTATAGATACGCAGTATTTT | CASSLDIAGGPIDTQYF